This T cell receptor (beta chain) is from a study of beta chain features in type 1 diabetes. Study-wide background: Healthy donors and patients showed comparable age, gender and cell yields. Study findings and constraints: TCRB CDR3 length was moderately but significantly reduced in all four CD4+ subsets of Type 1 diabetes patients. For TCRB rearrangement, an influence of HLA type remained unresolved here. High TCR expression in some cells could lead to their over-representation in cDNA sequencing.

The authors reverse transcribed all of the isolated RNA, so sequencing captured expressed TCRB transcripts. The data were produced by immunoSEQ multiplex PCR, yet TCRdb's version contains in-frame clones alone and is incomplete. The repertoire holds 50,000 to 65,000 clones, with around 40% as singletons. This clone occurred a few times. Its antigen is still unknown. V was trimmed by 3 bases and J by 5 bases, leaving 17 bases between them. CDR3 length: 15 amino acids. Per germline, CDR1 KGHSH and CDR2 LQKENI. The sequence derives from a man aged 25-45 years with type 1 diabetes. Sequencing was carried out using Tregs from blood. The rearrangement uses TRBV18 and TRBJ2-7, with a possible D match to TRBD1 (5 bases). The DNA of the CDR3 is TGTGCCAGCTCACCTTCGGCAGGGCGGACCGACGAGCAGTACTTC. It specifies CASSPSAGRTDEQYF.